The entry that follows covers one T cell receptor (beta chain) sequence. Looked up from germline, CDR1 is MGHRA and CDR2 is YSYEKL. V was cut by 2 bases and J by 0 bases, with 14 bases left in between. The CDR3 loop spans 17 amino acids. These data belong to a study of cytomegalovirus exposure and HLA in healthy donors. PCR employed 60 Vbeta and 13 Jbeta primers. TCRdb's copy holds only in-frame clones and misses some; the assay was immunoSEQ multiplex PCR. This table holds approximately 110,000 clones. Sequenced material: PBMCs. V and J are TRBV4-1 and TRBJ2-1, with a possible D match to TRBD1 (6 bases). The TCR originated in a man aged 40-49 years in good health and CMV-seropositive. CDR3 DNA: TGCGCCAGCAGCCAACCGACAGGATTAAGCTCCTACAATGAGCAGTTCTTC. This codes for CASSQPTGLSSYNEQFF.